These 21 T cell receptor beta chains originate from one sample sequenced in a study of cytomegalovirus exposure and HLA in healthy donors. Sequencing used immunoSEQ multiplex PCR; TCRdb keeps in-frame clones, though not all of them. The sample comprises around 170,000 clones, approximately 81% of which are singletons, and 15% to 20% rests with the top ten. Sequenced sample: PBMCs. The receptors derive from a man aged 18 to 29 in good health and CMV-seropositive.

A remark on this clone: The sample holds other DNA sequences that translate to the same CDR3. V and J are TRBV9 and TRBJ1-2; D possibly corresponds to TRBD1 (5 bases). Looked up from germline, CDR1 is SGDLS and CDR2 is YYNGEE. The V end lost 0 bases, the J end lost 0 bases, and 6 bases lay between the germline ends. This CDR3 spans 14 amino acids. The CDR3 bases are TGTGCCAGCAGCGTAGGGGGGGCTAACTATGGCTACACCTTC. Translated, it gives CASSVGGANYGYTF.

The rearrangement links TRBV9 to TRBJ1-1, with no clear D. The CDR3 has 14 residues. The V end was cut by 4 bases, the J end by 3 bases, with 13 bases between. Germline CDR1 reads SGDLS; CDR2 reads YYNGEE. The chain's CDR3 is CASSIGGGDTEAFF. CDR3 nucleotides: TGTGCCAGCAGCATCGGTGGCGGGGACACTGAAGCTTTCTTT.

V and J are TRBV30 and TRBJ2-2; the match to TRBD1 covers 9 bases. The CDR3 sequence is 14 residues long. In germline, CDR1 is GTSNPN, CDR2 SVGIG (reference sequence). CDR3 amino acids: CARKQGALTGELFF. In DNA form, the CDR3 reads TGTGCGAGGAAACAGGGGGCGCTCACCGGGGAGCTGTTTTTT.

The genes are TRBV19 and TRBJ1-5, with D possibly matching TRBD1 (5 bases). This CDR3 region has 15 residues. Germline CDR1 is LNHDA and CDR2 is SQIVND (reference sequence). Trimming removed 5 bases from V and 5 bases from J, with 16 bases in between. CDR3 sequence: CASSASAGQDQPQHF. For the CDR3, the DNA is TGTGCCAGTAGTGCGTCGGCAGGGCAGGATCAGCCCCAGCATTTT.

This chain joins TRBV5-4 and TRBJ2-3; weak D call: TRBD2 (5 bases). Germline-derived CDR1 and CDR2 are SGHNT and YYREEE (reference sequence). The V end was cut by 4 bases, the J end by 0 bases, with 9 bases between. The CDR3 totals 14 residues. The CDR3, as DNA: TGTGCCAGCAGCCGTACTAGTAGCACAGATACGCAGTATTTT. This gives the protein CASSRTSSTDTQYF.

The chain carries TRBV7-2 and TRBJ2-7, with 8 bases aligning to TRBD1. CDR1 and CDR2 (germline): SGHTA, FQGNSA. Germline trimming cut 4 bases from V and 0 bases from J; bases unmatched to any gene: 8. There are 16 residues in the CDR3. CDR3: CASSSYRGASSYEQYF. In DNA, the CDR3 is TGTGCCAGCAGCTCCTACAGGGGGGCCAGCTCCTACGAGCAGTACTTC.

The table lists this clone with a few counts. The rearrangement joins TRBV7-3 to TRBJ1-6, with 9 bases fitting TRBD1. The V segment lost 5 bases and the J segment 8 bases; nucleotides outside the gene matches: 4. CDR1 SGHTA and CDR2 FQGTGA come from the germline V gene. The length of the CDR3 is 14 residues. The CDR3 is CASSQRDRDSPLHF. The CDR3 DNA reads TGTGCCAGCAGCCAACGGGACAGGGATTCACCCCTCCACTTT.

J is TRBJ1-2 and V is TRBV28, with TRBD1 matching 8 bases. The CDR3 extends over 15 amino acids. V shed 5 bases, J shed 4 bases, and the junction held 9 bases outside the gene matches. Germline V gives CDR1 MDHEN, CDR2 SYDVKM. The CDR3 bases are TGTGCCAGCAGTCTACAAGGGGACAGGCCCTATGGCTACACCTTC. Its protein is CASSLQGDRPYGYTF.

The J gene is TRBJ2-3, the V gene TRBV6-6; possible D gene TRBD1, 6 bases. Germline CDR1 reads MNHNY; CDR2 reads SVGAGI (reference sequence). V gave up 5 bases and J gave up 5 bases, with 17 bases separating them. CDR3 length: 15 residues. The CDR3 DNA reads as TGTGCCAGCAGTCGGCAGGGGCCGCTAGGAGATACGCAGTATTTT. Amino acids: CASSRQGPLGDTQYF.

This chain uses TRBV7-9 with TRBJ2-1, with 12 bases fitting TRBD2. The V gene's germline CDR1 is SEHNR and CDR2 FQNEAQ (reference sequence). This CDR3 is 16 amino acids long. V was clipped by 5 bases and J by 2 bases; unmatched bases: 4. CDR3 bases: TGTGCCAGCAGCCACCTAGCGGGGGGGCCCTACAATGAGCAGTTCTTC. Translation: CASSHLAGGPYNEQFF. The variable domain in full, completed from reference TRBV7-9 and TRBJ2-1, reads DTGVSQNPRHKITKRGQNVTFRCDPISEHNRLYWYRQTLGQGPEFLTYFQNEAQLEKSRLLSDRFSAERPKGSFSTLEIQRTEQGDSAMYLCASSHLAGGPYNEQFFGPGTRLTVL.

This clone has just one count. This CDR3 is CASSQDGGRQGGQPQHF. CDR3 DNA: TGCGCCAGCAGCCAAGATGGGGGGCGACAGGGTGGTCAGCCCCAGCATTTT. The chain recombines TRBV4-1 with TRBJ1-5; 7 positions agree with TRBD1. This CDR3 is built from 17 residues. Unmatched junction bases numbered 11, after V lost 0 bases and J lost 6 bases. CDR1 is MGHRA and CDR2 is YSYEKL in the germline V gene.

V usage is TRBV18 and J usage is TRBJ1-5, with 8 bases identical to TRBD1. Germline CDR1 KGHSH, CDR2 LQKENI. This CDR3 is built from 17 residues. Germline trimming cut 0 bases from V and 4 bases from J; bases unmatched to any gene: 8. In DNA form, the CDR3 reads TGTGCCAGCTCACCACCAGGCCAGGGGGCAATGAATCAGCCCCAGCATTTT. This sequence encodes CASSPPGQGAMNQPQHF.

In its sample, this clone was seen a few times. V and J are TRBV7-3 and TRBJ2-7, with 8 bases that match TRBD2. The CDR3 is 15 amino acids. From germline, CDR1 is SGHTA and CDR2 FQGTGA. The V segment lost 4 bases and the J segment 9 bases; nucleotides outside the gene matches: 14. CDR3 bases: TGTGCCAGCAGCTCCCCCCCGGGAGGGGATCCAGCGCAGTACTTC. It encodes CASSSPPGGDPAQYF.

The chain employs TRBV18 and TRBJ1-1, with TRBD1 as a possible D gene (5 bases). Germline CDR1 and CDR2: KGHSH and LQKENI. The CDR3 totals 16 residues. V was pared by 2 bases and J by 1 base, with 14 bases between. The CDR3 sequence is CASSPYTPDRNTEAFF. Here the CDR3 DNA reads TGTGCCAGCTCACCATATACCCCTGACAGGAACACTGAAGCTTTCTTT.

The chain couples TRBV7-9 to TRBJ2-2; 7 positions agree with TRBD1. The CDR3 has 13 residues. In germline, CDR1 is SEHNR, CDR2 FQNEAQ (reference sequence). V trimming: 6 bases; J trimming: 5 bases; junction bases outside the gene matches: 3. The CDR3 protein is CASRPQGTGELFF. The CDR3 region has the DNA TGTGCCAGCAGACCACAGGGGACCGGGGAGCTGTTTTTT.

The chain is built from TRBV7-3 and TRBJ2-1; 8 nucleotides agree with TRBD2. Trimming took 5 bases from V and 4 from J; bases not matched to a gene: 10. The CDR3 runs to 16 residues. Germline V gene sequence: CDR1 SGHTA, CDR2 FQGTGA. CDR3 DNA sequence: TGTGCCAGCAGCCCCGAGGGGGGCGGGAGGTACAATGAGCAGTTCTTC. Translated: CASSPEGGGRYNEQFF.

This rearrangement joins TRBV28 to TRBJ1-1, with TRBD1 identical over 7 bases. V was clipped by 6 bases and J by 5 bases; unmatched bases: 9. The germline gives CDR1 MDHEN, CDR2 SYDVKM. The CDR3 consists of 14 residues. CDR3 in DNA: TGTGCCAGCAGCCTGGGACAGTCAACGACTGAAGCTTTCTTT. It codes for CASSLGQSTTEAFF. The full variable domain, its missing parts supplied by reference TRBV28 and TRBJ1-1, is DVKVTQSSRYLVKRTGEKVFLECVQDMDHENMFWYRQDPGLGLRLIYFSYDVKMKEKGDIPEGYSVSREKKERFSLILESASTNQTSMYLCASSLGQSTTEAFFGQGTRLTVV.

As DNA, the CDR3 is TGCGCCAGCAGCCAAGATCGGGCGGGTGGAAACACCATATATTTT. As protein: CASSQDRAGGNTIYF. J is TRBJ1-3 and V is TRBV4-1; D is unclear. Germline V CDR1 and CDR2: MGHRA, YSYEKL. Deletions cut 0 bases from V and 3 bases from J, with 9 bases between. This CDR3 has 15 residues.

The chain carries TRBV7-9 and TRBJ2-2; TRBD2 matches 8 bases. Per the germline V gene, CDR1 is SEHNR and CDR2 is FQNEAQ (reference sequence). Germline trimming cut 5 bases from V and 5 bases from J; bases unmatched to any gene: 7. The CDR3 loop spans 15 amino acids. The CDR3 reads CASSLTSGATGELFF. In DNA, the CDR3 is TGTGCCAGCAGCCTAACTAGCGGTGCAACCGGGGAGCTGTTTTTT.

The V and J genes are TRBV5-6 and TRBJ1-2, with 10 bases matching TRBD1. Germline trimming cut 3 bases from V and 6 bases from J; bases unmatched to any gene: 2. Germline-derived CDR1 and CDR2 are SGHDT and YYEEEE. The CDR3 length is 13 residues. The DNA for the CDR3 is TGTGCCAGCAGCTCCGACAGGGGGCATGGCTACACCTTC. Protein: CASSSDRGHGYTF. Filled out from reference TRBV5-6 and TRBJ1-2, the complete variable domain reads DAGVTQSPTHLIKTRGQQVTLRCSPKSGHDTVSWYQQALGQGPQFIFQYYEEEERQRGNFPDRFSGHQFPNYSSELNVNALLLGDSALYLCASSSDRGHGYTFGSGTRLTVV.

V gene TRBV6-1 combines with J gene TRBJ2-3; the match to TRBD2 covers 9 bases. CDR1 and CDR2 from the germline V gene are MNHNS and SASEGT. The V segment lost 0 bases and the J segment 3 bases; nucleotides outside the gene matches: 4. This CDR3 spans 16 amino acids. The CDR3 DNA reads TGTGCCAGCAGTGAAGCGACCGCGGGAGGGACAGATACGCAGTATTTT. Encoded protein: CASSEATAGGTDTQYF.